Listed below are T cell receptor beta chains from one sample, sequenced in a study of blood T cells in healthy people across ages. TCRdb recomputed calls from the 5' RACE reads with MiXCR, one row per CDR3 protein. The sample yields hundreds of thousands of distinct CDR3 sequences, roughly 50% seen once. Sequenced input: blood. These receptors all stem from a man aged 25-45 years in good health. The CDR3 runs from the conserved cysteine through the conserved F or W. A D gene is named only where the DNA matches it firmly. The size field is filled for only some rows; it gives once, few, many or a size class.

j_gene,abundance,v_gene,d_gene,len,CDR3nt,CDR3aa
TRBJ2-7,.,TRBV7-2,.,15,TGTGCCAGCAGACAGGGACTCGGCGGGCCCTACGAGCAGTACTTC,CASRQGLGGPYEQYF
TRBJ2-7,few,TRBV30,TRBD2,13,TGTGCCTGCTTACTAGCGGGGGGGTACGAGCAGTACTTC,CACLLAGGYEQYF
TRBJ2-7,once,TRBV29-1,.,14,TGCAGCTCCATACACTGCAGGGACCCCTACGAGCAGTACTTC,CSSIHCRDPYEQYF
TRBJ2-5,once,TRBV14,.,17,TGTGCCAGCAGCCGCCACGGGGGTAGCGGCCGTCAAGAGACCCAGTACTTC,CASSRHGGSGRQETQYF
TRBJ2-1,.,TRBV25-1,.,12,TGTGCCAGCAGTGTCCCCCAGGGTCGGCAGTTCTTC,CASSVPQGRQFF
TRBJ1-1,.,TRBV11-1,.,15,TGTGCCGGCAGCCCAAGGAGGCCGGCGGTAGCTGAAGCTTTCTTT,CAGSPRRPAVAEAFF
TRBJ2-5,.,TRBV7-6,.,16,TGTGCCAGCAGCTTAGAAGTGGCGGGAAGGCAAGAGACCCAGTACTTC,CASSLEVAGRQETQYF
TRBJ2-3,.,TRBV6-2/TRBV6-3,TRBD2,17,TGTGCCAGCAGCTACAATAGGGCTAGCGGGAGAGCAGATACGCAGTATTTT,CASSYNRASGRADTQYF
TRBJ2-3,.,TRBV27,TRBD2,15,TGTGCCAGCAGTTTGATATCTAGCGGGGGGTGCGGGCAGTATTTT,CASSLISSGGCGQYF
TRBJ1-6,.,TRBV7-2,.,15,TGTGCCAGCAGCTCCGCGGGGTCTTATAATTCACCCCTCCACTTT,CASSSAGSYNSPLHF
TRBJ2-7,.,TRBV6-1,.,11,TGTGCCAGCCATCGAGGGATCGAGCAGTACTTC,CASHRGIEQYF
TRBJ1-6,.,TRBV27,.,12,TGTGCCAGCAGTTTCCCGGATTCACCCCTCCACTTT,CASSFPDSPLHF
TRBJ1-2,few,TRBV29-1,.,14,TGCAGCGTTGTCCCGCAAGGATCCAGCTATGGCTACACCTTC,CSVVPQGSSYGYTF
TRBJ1-6,.,TRBV30,.,15,TGTGCCTGGAGTTTGACCCGACACGGCGTTTCACCCCTCCACTTT,CAWSLTRHGVSPLHF
TRBJ2-3,few,TRBV11-2,.,15,TGTGCCAGCAGCGCCACAGCCGCTAGCACAGATACGCAGTATTTT,CASSATAASTDTQYF
TRBJ2-4,once,TRBV4-2,.,14,TGTGCCAGCAGCCCCATCGAGGCTGGGAACATTCAGTACTTC,CASSPIEAGNIQYF
TRBJ2-7,.,TRBV20-1,TRBD1,16,TGCAGTGCTAGGTCCAGGACAGGGGGCGATTACTACGAGCAGTACTTC,CSARSRTGGDYYEQYF
TRBJ2-7,once,TRBV10-3,TRBD1,15,TGTGCCATCAGAACCGGGACAGGGACCTCCTACGAGCAGTACTTC,CAIRTGTGTSYEQYF
TRBJ2-5,.,TRBV6-1,.,12,TGTGCCAGCAGTGTCCTGCAAGAGACCCAGTACTTC,CASSVLQETQYF
TRBJ1-2,.,TRBV29-1,.,13,TGCAGCGTTCGCCCCCCGGGGGGGCATGGCTACACCTTC,CSVRPPGGHGYTF
TRBJ2-1,.,TRBV20-1,TRBD2,13,TGCAGTGCTAGGGGCGGGAGGGCCACTGAGCAGTTCTTC,CSARGGRATEQFF
TRBJ1-1,once,TRBV20-1,.,12,TGCAGTGCCGAACGCACAGGGAGAGAAGCTTTCTTT,CSAERTGREAFF
TRBJ1-2,.,TRBV28,.,13,TGTGCCAGCAGGTCCACAGGGCAGGGAGGCTACACCTTC,CASRSTGQGGYTF
TRBJ1-2,.,TRBV20-1,.,18,TGCAGTGCTGGGGGGAACTCTGGGGACAAAGGCGCCGGGAATGGCTACACCTTC,CSAGGNSGDKGAGNGYTF
TRBJ2-1,once,TRBV18,.,18,TGTGCCAGCTCACCACCTGTCGGGCGGCCAGGGGTTGCGAATGAGCAGTTCTTC,CASSPPVGRPGVANEQFF
TRBJ2-3,.,TRBV10-3,TRBD2,12,TGTGCCGTCCGACTAGCGGGAGATACGCAGTATTTT,CAVRLAGDTQYF
TRBJ2-5,.,TRBV28,TRBD2,13,TGTGCCAGCAGTTTGTCTAGCGGGAGGGAGCAGTACTTC,CASSLSSGREQYF
TRBJ2-5,many,TRBV4-1,.,14,TGCGCCAGCAGCCAACCCTGGGGTGACGCGGACCAGTACTTC,CASSQPWGDADQYF
TRBJ2-3,many,TRBV6-5,TRBD2,14,TGTGCCAGCAGTTACAAACTAGCGACAGATACGCAGTATTTT,CASSYKLATDTQYF
TRBJ1-1,.,TRBV20-1,.,13,TGCAGTGCTTGGGCCCCCCTGAACACTGAAGCTTTCTTT,CSAWAPLNTEAFF
TRBJ1-2,.,TRBV20-1,.,11,TGCAGTGCTAGTAACACCTATGGCTACACCTTC,CSASNTYGYTF
TRBJ2-7,.,TRBV7-9,TRBD1,16,TGTGCCAGCAGCCCTACAGGGGGACAGGGTACCTACGAGCAGTACTTC,CASSPTGGQGTYEQYF
TRBJ2-1,.,TRBV5-6,.,14,TGTGCCAGCAGCTCGAGAAGGCAGGACAATGAGCAGTTCTTC,CASSSRRQDNEQFF
TRBJ1-5,few,TRBV7-2,.,14,TGTGCCAGCAGCTTACAGGGCCAGGGACAGCCCCAGCATTTT,CASSLQGQGQPQHF
TRBJ2-2,many,TRBV9,TRBD2,17,TGTGCCAGCAGCCCAATTAGATCAGCGGGAGTAACCGGGGAGCTGTTTTTT,CASSPIRSAGVTGELFF
TRBJ2-3,.,TRBV5-1,.,16,TGCGCCAGCAGCTCCCCCCGGGACCCGACCACAGATACGCAGTATTTT,CASSSPRDPTTDTQYF
TRBJ2-1,many,TRBV12-3/TRBV12-4,.,16,TGTGCCAGCAGTTTACTAGCGCCCCCCCCCTACAATGAGCAGTTCTTC,CASSLLAPPPYNEQFF
TRBJ2-1,once,TRBV7-2,.,14,TGTGCCAGCAGCTTAGCGTACTCAAACAATGAGCAGTTCTTC,CASSLAYSNNEQFF
TRBJ2-7,.,TRBV4-3,.,15,TGCGCCAGCAGCCAAGAAATGGGCAGGGAAGACGAGCAGTACTTC,CASSQEMGREDEQYF
TRBJ1-4,.,TRBV7-2,TRBD1,13,TGTGCCAGCAGCCCGGACAGGTCGGAAAAACTGTTTTTT,CASSPDRSEKLFF
TRBJ1-5,.,TRBV3-1,TRBD1,14,TGTGCCTCCGACCGGGACAGGCTTAATCAGCCCCAGCATTTT,CASDRDRLNQPQHF
TRBJ2-3,.,TRBV3-1,TRBD2,18,TGTGCCAGCAGCCCCGGGACTAGCGGGGGGGACTCTCAACATACGCAGTATTTT,CASSPGTSGGDSQHTQYF
TRBJ2-5,.,TRBV12-5,.,13,TGTGCTAGTGCCGGGAGCAGACAAGAGACCCAGTACTTC,CASAGSRQETQYF
TRBJ2-1,.,TRBV4-2,.,14,TGTGCCAGCAGCCAAGATCTCAGCGTCAGTGAGCAGTTCTTC,CASSQDLSVSEQFF
TRBJ1-2,few,TRBV25-1,.,14,TGTGCCAGCAGTACACCAGGACGGCACTATGGCTACACCTTC,CASSTPGRHYGYTF
TRBJ2-3,many,TRBV10-2,.,13,TGCGCCAGCAGTGATCCTGGGACAGATACGCAGTATTTT,CASSDPGTDTQYF
TRBJ2-3,once,TRBV4-3,TRBD2,16,TGCGCCAGCAGCCAAGACGGGACTAGCGGGAGGCACACTCAGTATTTT,CASSQDGTSGRHTQYF
TRBJ2-1,.,TRBV27,.,17,TGTGCCAGCAGAACTGGTATCGACAGGATACCCTACAATGAGCAGTTCTTC,CASRTGIDRIPYNEQFF
TRBJ2-3,.,TRBV12-3/TRBV12-4,TRBD1,16,TGTGCCAGCAGCCGTACGACAGGGGACATCACAGATACGCAGTATTTT,CASSRTTGDITDTQYF
TRBJ2-1,.,TRBV2,.,12,TGTGCCAGCAGTAAGGACAACAATGAGCAGTTCTTC,CASSKDNNEQFF
TRBJ1-2,.,TRBV20-1,.,14,TGCAGTGCATTCCCCCCGCGGCTTAACTATGGCTACACCTTC,CSAFPPRLNYGYTF
TRBJ1-5,.,TRBV20-1,.,14,TGCAGTGGTACACTAGTGTCGGGGAATCAGCCCCAGCATTTT,CSGTLVSGNQPQHF
TRBJ1-6,.,TRBV3-1,TRBD1,16,TGTGCCAGCAGCTTCGGGGACAGGGGATGGAATTCACCCCTCCACTTT,CASSFGDRGWNSPLHF
TRBJ2-7,.,TRBV20-1,.,15,TGCAGTGCTAGTGGTGGACAGAGGAGCTCCTACGAGCAGTACTTC,CSASGGQRSSYEQYF
TRBJ2-7,.,TRBV20-1,.,12,TGCAGTGCTAAGGCTCCAGTCTACGAGCAGTACTTC,CSAKAPVYEQYF